This T cell receptor (beta chain) was captured by sequencing in a study of T cells in Graves' hyperthyroidism and ophthalmopathy. Regarding the study as a whole: Using 13 V-J features, a model discriminated ophthalmopathy from stable hyperthyroidism. Clonotypes that were expanded in thyroid above 0.001 mostly appeared in blood too.

Subjects with ophthalmopathy showed a Clinical Activity Score no lower than 3, a NOSPECS grade no lower than 4, and a duration shorter than 3 months. PBMCs were sourced from over 8.5 ml fresh peripheral blood. Per the germline V gene, CDR1 is PRHDT and CDR2 is FYEKMQ (reference sequence). Trimming pared 5 bases from V and 6 bases from J, leaving 10 bases between. The CDR3 loop spans 13 amino acids. This clonotype was observed many times. Its target is not known. RNA transcripts served as the template for amplifying TCR beta CDR3 regions. The HTBI primer set drove a first-round RT-PCR of the TCR CDR3. MiXCR, run by TCRdb on the multiplex PCR reads, gives a single entry per CDR3 protein. The sample consists of around 340,000 distinct CDR3 sequences, roughly 20% of them appearing once.

This receptor was obtained from a woman aged 40-49 years with Graves' ophthalmopathy. Material for sequencing was blood. The genes are TRBV13 and TRBJ2-2, with unresolved D. In DNA form, the CDR3 reads TGTGCCAGCAGCCCTTGGACCGCCGGGGAGCTGTTTTTT. This translates into CASSPWTAGELFF.